Below, one T cell receptor beta chain is given with its context. Its specificity is unknown. TCR beta CDR3 amplification used RNA transcripts. RT-PCR in the first round used HTBI primers; a second-round multiplex PCR followed. TCRdb used MiXCR to reprocess the multiplex PCR reads, holding one entry per CDR3 protein. The repertoire has 560,000 or so distinct CDR3 sequences, under 45% of them found once; the top ten carry about 4.1%. The data were obtained in a study of Graves' ophthalmopathy and Graves' hyperthyroidism. General study points: Blood shared most expanded thyroid clonotypes above 0.001 frequency.

Germline lookup yields CDR1 SGHVS and CDR2 FNYEAQ. The V segment lost 1 base and the J segment 5 bases; nucleotides outside the gene matches: 6. The CDR3 runs 16 residues. The diagnosis was founded upon clinical symptoms, serum thyroxine, TRAb, thyroid ultrasound and orbital computed tomography. The clonotype was recovered from an adult man with Graves' hyperthyroidism. The sample was peripheral blood or thyroid tissue (not recorded which). The chain is built from TRBV7-6 and TRBJ2-5; 11 nucleotides align to TRBD1. CDR3 sequence: CASSLGTGGGKETQYF. The CDR3 DNA follows: TGTGCCAGCAGCTTAGGGACAGGGGGCGGCAAGGAGACCCAGTACTTC.